This TCR beta chain was found in a study of T cell responses to AZD1222 COVID-19 vaccine. For this clone: The antigen remains unidentified.

Findings and limits, study-wide: Repertoires were collected only later (after the peak T cell response had occurred). Clonal diversity may have been underestimated, and the donors were mostly white British, with more females than males. Regions 160-218 and 743-854 dominated among vaccine-associated CD4 TCRs spanning spike. Close to half of spike-specific TCRs reportedly recognize unmutated variant regions.

The data were produced by immunoSEQ multiplex PCR, yet TCRdb's version contains in-frame clones alone and is incomplete. The sample yields some 130,000 clones, 70% to 90% seen once. In germline, CDR1 is SEHNR, CDR2 FQNEAQ (reference sequence). The CDR3 loop spans 16 amino acids. Trimming removed 1 base from V and 0 bases from J, with 12 bases in between. The origin of this receptor is an adult who received the AZD1222 COVID-19 vaccine. This chain joins TRBV7-9 and TRBJ1-1; weak D call: TRBD1 (5 bases). The source material was peripheral blood, sampled 28 days after the second AZD1222 dose. DNA of the CDR3: TGTGCCAGCAGCTTAGGGAGGGGAGCACTGAACACTGAAGCTTTCTTT. It is translated as CASSLGRGALNTEAFF.